This T cell receptor beta chain appears in the sequencing data of a study of shared T cell receptors in the human thymus. The repertoire was sequenced with immunoSEQ multiplex PCR; TCRdb's copy has only in-frame clones and lacks some. This sample has 640,000 or so clones, with around 87% found just once. This sample also belongs to another study, concerning human thymus T cells. From that study: Donor material was obtained from healthy Finnish infants undergoing corrective surgery for congenital heart defects. Resections removed during corrective heart surgery provided the thymus tissue used. Biased V and J segment usage appeared in thymus and peripheral blood.

The sample taken for sequencing was thymocytes. The receptor comes from a boy younger than two with a congenital heart defect.

CDR3 sequence (DNA): TGTGCCAGCAGCGCGCGGTATAGCGGCCCCCCTCAGGTGACCCAGTACTTC. Translating it yields CASSARYSGPPQVTQYF. The chain uses TRBV7-9 and TRBJ2-5, with D possibly TRBD2 on 6 matching bases. Germline V CDR1 and CDR2: SEHNR, FQNEAQ (reference sequence). The CDR3 loop spans 17 amino acids. Trimming pared 5 bases from V and 7 bases from J, leaving 26 bases between.